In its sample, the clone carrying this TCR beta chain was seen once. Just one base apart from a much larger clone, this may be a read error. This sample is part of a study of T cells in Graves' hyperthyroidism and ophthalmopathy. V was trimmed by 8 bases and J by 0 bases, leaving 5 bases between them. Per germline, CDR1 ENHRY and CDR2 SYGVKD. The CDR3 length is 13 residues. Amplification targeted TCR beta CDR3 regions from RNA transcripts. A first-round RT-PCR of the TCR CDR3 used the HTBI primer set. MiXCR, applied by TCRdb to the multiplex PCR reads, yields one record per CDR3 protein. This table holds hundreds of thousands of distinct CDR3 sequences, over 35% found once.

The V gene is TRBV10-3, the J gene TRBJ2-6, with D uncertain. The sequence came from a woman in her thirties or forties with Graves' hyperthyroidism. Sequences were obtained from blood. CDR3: CAILVSGANVLTF. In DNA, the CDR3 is TGTGCCATCCTGGTCTCTGGGGCCAACGTCCTGACTTTC.